This T cell receptor (beta chain) was documented in a study of post-analysis software for immune sequencing data. Study-level points and caveats: Patients used a few TRBV segments, including TRBV5-6, TRBV5-1 and TRBV20-1, more often than controls. Analysis by F measure revealed that same-batch samples clustered strongly together.

Presence of unique molecular identifiers characterized the TCR beta cDNA libraries. Each batch of 1 to 10 million T cells produced 400,000 to 650,000 cDNA molecules. A single record per CDR3 protein comes from TCRdb applying MiXCR to the PCR reads. The sample includes 750,000 to 950,000 distinct CDR3 sequences, about 57% seen only once; the top ten take around 4.5%. Remarks on this clonotype: No antigen is known for it.

CDR1 SGDLS and CDR2 YYNGEE come from the germline V gene. Trimming stripped 0 bases from V and 8 bases from J, with 8 bases between. The CDR3 extends over 13 amino acids. Sequenced input: blood. The J gene is TRBJ1-4, the V gene TRBV9; D call uncertain. This clonotype originated in a girl under 18 with multiple sclerosis. CDR3 coding DNA: TGTGCCAGCAGCGTAGGGCAGGCGGAAAAACTGTTTTTT. It translates to CASSVGQAEKLFF.